This T cell receptor (beta chain) came from a study of T cell repertoires in cytomegalovirus infection. This clonotype was found a few times. A single record per CDR3 protein comes from TCRdb applying MiXCR to the reads. The data show around 250,000 distinct CDR3 sequences, over 15% seen once. Trimming cost V 6 bases and J 6 bases, with 12 bases left between them. Per the germline V gene, CDR1 is SQVTM and CDR2 is ANQGSEA. The CDR3 is 11 residues long. V gene TRBV29-1 combines with J gene TRBJ2-7, with D possibly being TRBD1 (6 bases). The clonotype comes from a human donor in good health (CMV status not recorded). Some clones in this sample may be carry-over from other donors' samples. The sequencing sample was made of CD8+ T cells from PBMCs. The CDR3 region is CSVGTRGEQYF. Here the CDR3 DNA reads TGCAGCGTCGGGACAAGGGGCGAGCAGTACTTC.